Each of the 5 T cell receptor beta chains below was sequenced from the same sample in a study of blood T cell repertoires in COVID-19. Measured with immunoSEQ multiplex PCR; TCRdb has only the in-frame clones, and not every one. The sample shows over 150,000 clones, more than 60% of them seen only once. Source material: peripheral blood. The receptors stem from a man aged 55-75 years with acute or convalescent COVID-19.

The V gene is TRBV25-1, the J gene TRBJ2-5, with 8 bases identical to TRBD1. Germline CDR1 and CDR2: MGHDK and SYGVNS. There are 15 residues in the CDR3. Trimming cost V 5 bases and J 2 bases; bases outside gene matches: 7. CDR3 amino acids: CASSLDRGLQETQYF. For the CDR3, the DNA is TGTGCCAGCAGTTTAGACAGGGGTCTACAAGAGACCCAGTACTTC. Full variable domain (outside the CDR3, taken from reference TRBV25-1 and TRBJ2-5): EADIYQTPRYLVIGTGKKITLECSQTMGHDKMYWYQQDPGMELHLIHYSYGVNSTEKGDLSSESTVSRIRTEHFPLTLESARPSHTSQYLCASSLDRGLQETQYFGPGTRLLVL.

CDR3 DNA: TGTGCCAGCAGTGAACAGCGGGGCTCTCCCTACGAGCAGTACTTC. This codes for CASSEQRGSPYEQYF. The V gene is TRBV6-1, the J gene TRBJ2-7, with 7 nucleotides matching TRBD2. CDR3 length: 15 amino acids. CDR1 and CDR2 from the germline V gene are MNHNS and SASEGT. Trimming cost V 2 bases and J 2 bases; bases outside gene matches: 6.

The chain is built from TRBV24-1 and TRBJ2-7; 7 nucleotides line up with TRBD1. V dropped 6 bases and J dropped 0; count of bases not matched to a gene: 7. This CDR3 has 15 residues. Germline V lookup: CDR1 KGHDR, CDR2 SFDVKD. CDR3 residues: CATSNRGQSSYEQYF. In DNA, the CDR3 is TGTGCCACCAGTAATAGGGGACAGAGCTCCTACGAGCAGTACTTC.

This chain joins TRBV30 and TRBJ1-4; 7 positions match TRBD1. This CDR3 has 15 amino acids. V gave up 0 bases and J gave up 6 bases; unmatched junction bases: 7. Germline V gives CDR1 GTSNPN, CDR2 SVGIG (reference sequence). The CDR3 DNA reads as TGTGCCTGGAGTGTGGTAGGGGGCGATTATGAAAAACTGTTTTTT. Translated, it gives CAWSVVGGDYEKLFF.

J is TRBJ1-2 and V is TRBV30; 7 bases map to TRBD1. CDR3 length: 15 amino acids. After removal of 0 bases from V and 6 bases from J, the junction contained 10 bases not matched to a gene. Germline CDR1 reads GTSNPN; CDR2 reads SVGIG (reference sequence). CDR3 residues: CAWSVLGGQGNGYTF. CDR3 nucleotide sequence: TGTGCCTGGAGTGTACTAGGGGGCCAGGGGAATGGCTACACCTTC.